This T cell receptor (beta chain) emerged from a study of T-cell memory formation after mild COVID-19. Looking at the study overall: Across donors, TCR clusters were largely donor specific.

CDR3 length: 12 amino acids. Germline V lookup: CDR1 SGDLS, CDR2 YYNGEE. The V gene lost 10 bases and the J gene lost 4 bases, with 11 bases spanning the gap. TCRdb passed the 5' RACE reads through MiXCR, listing each CDR3 protein once. The table includes about 88,000 distinct CDR3 sequences, nearly 25% detected once. This clonotype was seen only a few times. The TCR originated in a man aged 18 to 35 who had mild COVID-19 (a few samples of this study predate the infection). Cell type and time point are not known. The chain combines TRBV9 with TRBJ2-2; D remains ambiguous. Sequences were obtained from PBMCs or a T cell subset sorted from them (not recorded which). The DNA for the CDR3 is TGTGCCCAAGACCGAGGCACCGGGGAGCTGTTTTTT. Amino acids: CAQDRGTGELFF.